This is a list of T cell receptor beta chains from one sample in a study of blood T cells in healthy people across ages. TCRdb processed the 5' RACE reads anew with MiXCR; each CDR3 protein has one entry. The sample shows around 820,000 distinct CDR3 sequences, roughly 25% of them seen only once. These sequences were also reported in another study, on T cells of mothers and their children.

Material: blood. Source of these receptors: a boy aged 10-17 years in good health. Each CDR3 is given with its conserved first and last residue. D genes are given only for firm matches. Not every row has a clone size; where given, it reads once, few, many or a size class.

CDR3 DNA | CDR3 protein | V gene | D gene | clone size | J gene
TGCGCCAGCAGTCTCCATCCGCACGGGACACCCGAAGCTTTCTTT | CASSLHPHGTPEAFF | TRBV23-1 | NA | NA | TRBJ1-1
TGCGCCAGCAGCCAAGACACCTTAACCTACGAGCAGTACTTC | CASSQDTLTYEQYF | TRBV4-3 | NA | NA | TRBJ2-7
TGTGCCAGCAGTTTTTACAGTAAGAACACTGAAGCTTTCTTT | CASSFYSKNTEAFF | TRBV12-3/TRBV12-4 | NA | NA | TRBJ1-1
TGTGCCAGCAGCCCGACTACGACCTACGAGCAGTACTTC | CASSPTTTYEQYF | TRBV6-5 | NA | NA | TRBJ2-7
TGTGCCATCAGTGAGTCGCGGGACAGCAGCTCCTACGAGCAGTACTTC | CAISESRDSSSYEQYF | TRBV10-3 | NA | few | TRBJ2-7
TGCAGCGTTGTGAAGGGGCCCTATGGCTACACCTTC | CSVVKGPYGYTF | TRBV29-1 | NA | NA | TRBJ1-2
TGTGCCAGCAGTGGAGGACACCACTACGAGCAGTACTTC | CASSGGHHYEQYF | TRBV25-1 | NA | NA | TRBJ2-7
TGTGCCAGCAGCTTTGACCGAAGGAACTACAATGAGCAGTTCTTC | CASSFDRRNYNEQFF | TRBV7-2 | NA | many | TRBJ2-1
TGTGCCAGTAAGACAGGGATAAGCACTGAAGCTTTCTTT | CASKTGISTEAFF | TRBV6-1 | TRBD1 | NA | TRBJ1-1
TGCAGTGCTTGGGGCAGGGTGCTTGGCGGGCTCGGAGAAGCTAACTATGGCTACACCTTC | CSAWGRVLGGLGEANYGYTF | TRBV20-1 | NA | NA | TRBJ1-2
TGTGCCAGCAGTTTAATGGCGGGAGAAACAAGCACAGATACGCAGTATTTT | CASSLMAGETSTDTQYF | TRBV12-3/TRBV12-4 | TRBD2 | NA | TRBJ2-3
TGTGCCAGCAGCACAGGACAGGGGGCGAGTGGAAACACCATATATTTT | CASSTGQGASGNTIYF | TRBV11-2 | TRBD1 | NA | TRBJ1-3
TGCAGTGCTAGGGGCCCTTCAGAGACCCAGTACTTC | CSARGPSETQYF | TRBV20-1 | NA | NA | TRBJ2-5
TGTGCCAGCAGCTGGGACAGCTTGGGTGAGACCCAGTACTTC | CASSWDSLGETQYF | TRBV9 | TRBD1 | NA | TRBJ2-5
TGTGCCAGCAGTTACCAAGGGCTAACAGGGGAGAACACTGAAGCTTTCTTT | CASSYQGLTGENTEAFF | TRBV6-5 | TRBD1 | NA | TRBJ1-1
TGTGCCATCAGTGAGTCGAATAGGGAGAATTCACCCCTCCACTTT | CAISESNRENSPLHF | TRBV10-3 | NA | few | TRBJ1-6
TGTGCCAGCAGCGCCCAAGCGGGAGGGCCCACAGATACGCAGTATTTT | CASSAQAGGPTDTQYF | TRBV7-9 | TRBD2 | few | TRBJ2-3
TGTGCCAGCAGCTTAGCGCAAGGCAGGGCTAGGAACACCATATATTTT | CASSLAQGRARNTIYF | TRBV7-2 | NA | NA | TRBJ1-3
TGTGCCAGCAGTTTCACTAGCGGAGACAATGAGCAGTTCTTC | CASSFTSGDNEQFF | TRBV6-2/TRBV6-3 | TRBD2 | NA | TRBJ2-1
TGCGCCAGCAGCCATCCGCAGGGGTGGGAGCAGTACTTC | CASSHPQGWEQYF | TRBV4-1 | NA | NA | TRBJ2-7
TGCGGCGGGAGCCCTAGCTCCTACAATGAGCAGTTCTTC | CGGSPSSYNEQFF | TRBV20-1 | TRBD2 | NA | TRBJ2-1
TGTGCCAGCCAAAGCCAAGGACAGCACTATGGCTACACCTTC | CASQSQGQHYGYTF | TRBV3-1 | NA | NA | TRBJ1-2
TGTGCCAGCAGACGAATCCGACAGGGGACTCGCAATGAGCAGTTCTTC | CASRRIRQGTRNEQFF | TRBV28 | TRBD1 | NA | TRBJ2-1
TGTGCCAGCAGCCCGGACGGGTTGTGGACAGATACGCAGTATTTT | CASSPDGLWTDTQYF | TRBV11-2 | NA | NA | TRBJ2-3
TGTGCCAGCACGATCGGGGGCGGGAGGAACAATGAGCAGTTCTTC | CASTIGGGRNNEQFF | TRBV6-2/TRBV6-3 | TRBD2 | NA | TRBJ2-1
TGTGCCAGCAGGTTACAGGGATTCGGCTATGGCTACACCTTC | CASRLQGFGYGYTF | TRBV7-2 | NA | few | TRBJ1-2
TGTGCCAGCAGCTCAGACGCTTTGGTACGAAGCGGGAGTGGCTACGAGCAGTACTTC | CASSSDALVRSGSGYEQYF | TRBV7-2 | TRBD2 | many | TRBJ2-7
TGTGCCAGCAGCTTAGCAATGGGACGGGACTCTGGAAACACCATATATTTT | CASSLAMGRDSGNTIYF | TRBV7-6 | NA | few | TRBJ1-3
TGCAGTGCCCCCCGGCAGTCGAACACCGGGGAGCTGTTTTTT | CSAPRQSNTGELFF | TRBV20-1 | NA | NA | TRBJ2-2
TGTGCCAGCAGCTCCGGTCAGGGGCAGGAAAAACTGTTTTTT | CASSSGQGQEKLFF | TRBV7-9 | NA | few | TRBJ1-4
TGCGCCAGCAGTGAGCGGGGGCGGGTGTTTTTT | CASSERGRVFF | TRBV10-2 | NA | NA | TRBJ1-4
TGCGCCAGCAGCCAAGATAATTGGGACGGCTACACCTTC | CASSQDNWDGYTF | TRBV4-1 | NA | NA | TRBJ1-2
TGTGCCAGCAGTTTAGAAGGGGCGCGGAATTCACCCCTCCACTTT | CASSLEGARNSPLHF | TRBV28 | NA | NA | TRBJ1-6
TGTGCCAGCAGCTGGCATAAGCGGGGGGGCCTAATTACAGATACGCAGTATTTT | CASSWHKRGGLITDTQYF | TRBV7-8 | TRBD2 | NA | TRBJ2-3
TGTGCCAGCAGCCGATTAAAGGGAGGGCTAGCGGTTTACTACTTC | CASSRLKGGLAVYYF | TRBV3-1 | TRBD2 | few | TRBJ2-5
TGTGCCAGCAGCCAAGATGTAGGCTCTGGGGCCCACGTCCTGACTTTC | CASSQDVGSGAHVLTF | TRBV4-2 | NA | NA | TRBJ2-6
TGTGCCAGCAGCGACGGGGGGACTCTTGGAGACACCGGGGAGCTGTTTTTT | CASSDGGTLGDTGELFF | TRBV28 | TRBD2 | NA | TRBJ2-2
TGTGCCAGCACCCCTGCCCGAGTGGCCTATGGCTACACCTTC | CASTPARVAYGYTF | TRBV28 | NA | NA | TRBJ1-2